Presented here are 5 T cell receptor beta chains from one specimen sequenced in a study of shared clonotypes between healthy human individuals. Assay used: immunoSEQ multiplex PCR; TCRdb lists only in-frame clones, some missing. The sample has under 600,000 clones; more than 95% are singletons. Sequenced: naive CD4+ T cells sorted from blood. The subset was: CD45RA+ positively selected. The source is a woman in her 30s in good health.

This rearrangement joins TRBV28 to TRBJ2-7; D gene uncertain. Between the trimmed V and J ends, which lost 5 bases and 6 bases, there was a span of 14 bases. Germline CDR1 is MDHEN and CDR2 is SYDVKM. The CDR3 runs to 13 residues. The DNA for the CDR3 is TGTGCCAGCAGTCCGACGACCTGGGGCGAGCAGTACTTC. Residues: CASSPTTWGEQYF.

V and J are TRBV28 and TRBJ2-1, with 10 bases matching TRBD1. CDR1 and CDR2 from the germline V gene are MDHEN and SYDVKM. The CDR3 totals 15 residues. The trim removed 7 bases at V and 6 bases at J, leaving 9 bases unmatched. CDR3 nucleotide sequence: TGTGCCAGCAATACCCCGGGACAGGGGACCAATGAGCAGTTCTTC. Translated: CASNTPGQGTNEQFF.

The V and J genes are TRBV2 and TRBJ2-1; 11 nucleotides line up with TRBD2. The CDR3 covers 17 residues. Germline V gene sequence: CDR1 SNHLY, CDR2 FYNNEI. After removal of 4 bases from V and 9 bases from J, the junction contained 14 bases not matched to a gene. The CDR3 here is CASSAFSGTSGLPEQFF. The CDR3 DNA reads as TGTGCCAGCAGTGCCTTTAGTGGGACTAGCGGTTTACCTGAGCAGTTCTTC.

This chain joins TRBV4-2 and TRBJ2-7; D is unresolved. The CDR3 runs to 17 residues. Trimming took 0 bases from V and 2 from J, leaving 17 bases between them. Germline V gene sequence: CDR1 LGHNA, CDR2 YNFKEQ. CDR3 loop: CASSQDPWTRSTYEQYF. The CDR3 DNA reads TGTGCCAGCAGCCAAGATCCGTGGACGCGAAGCACCTACGAGCAGTACTTC.

The rearrangement uses TRBV19 and TRBJ2-7, with 8 nucleotides matching TRBD2. Losses at the gene ends were 1 base for V and 0 bases for J; bases not matched to a gene: 5. There are 16 residues in the CDR3. From germline, CDR1 is LNHDA and CDR2 SQIVND (reference sequence). The CDR3 sequence: CASSIGAAGASYEQYF. The CDR3 nucleotides are TGTGCCAGTAGTATAGGGGCAGCGGGGGCCTCCTACGAGCAGTACTTC. The whole variable domain, remainder taken from reference TRBV19 and TRBJ2-7, is DGGITQSPKYLFRKEGQNVTLSCEQNLNHDAMYWYRQDPGQGLRLIYYSQIVNDFQKGDIAEGYSVSREKKESFPLTVTSAQKNPTAFYLCASSIGAAGASYEQYFGPGTRLTVT.